These 5 T cell receptor beta chains originate from one sample sequenced in a study of blood T cell repertoires in COVID-19. TCRdb's table, derived via immunoSEQ multiplex PCR, lists solely in-frame clones and lacks some. The sample consists of approximately 170,000 clones, approximately 86% of them appearing once. Source material: peripheral blood. These receptors were collected from a woman of 80 years or more with COVID-19, enrolled during active disease.

The chain links TRBV12-3 or TRBV12-4 to TRBJ2-7, with no clear D. This CDR3 contains 13 residues. Trimming stripped 1 base from V and 3 bases from J, with 7 bases between. The CDR3 reads CASSLGQIYEQYF. In nucleotides, the CDR3 is TGTGCCAGCAGTTTAGGGCAGATCTACGAGCAGTACTTC.

This clone was observed once. The chain carries TRBV5-1 and TRBJ2-2, with 10 positions matching TRBD1. This CDR3 region has 15 residues. Germline CDR1 and CDR2: SGHRS and YFSETQ. V lost 1 base, J lost 4 bases, and 1 base stayed unmatched. CDR3 DNA: TGCGCCAGCAGCTTGAGGACAGGGGGCACCGGGGAGCTGTTTTTT. It encodes CASSLRTGGTGELFF.

V usage is TRBV6-6 and J usage is TRBJ1-6, with 8 bases that match TRBD1. With 7 bases clipped from V and 9 bases from J, the junction kept 11 bases outside the gene matches. Looked up from germline, CDR1 is MNHNY and CDR2 is SVGAGI (reference sequence). CDR3 length equals 15 residues. CDR3 in amino acids: CASTLGQGLTSPLHF. The CDR3 DNA reads as TGTGCCAGCACCCTCGGACAGGGCTTAACTTCACCCCTCCACTTT.

This chain's CDR3 is CASSWSGERETQYF. CDR3 in DNA: TGCGCCAGCAGCTGGTCAGGGGAGCGAGAGACCCAGTACTTC. The chain carries TRBV5-1 and TRBJ2-5, with D tentatively TRBD1 (6 bases). Germline lookup yields CDR1 SGHRS and CDR2 YFSETQ. The CDR3 is 14 residues long. V was cut by 3 bases and J by 4 bases, with 13 bases left in between.

The chain carries TRBV2 and TRBJ2-7; 8 nucleotides align to TRBD1. The junction had 5 bases not matched to a gene; V was cut back by 4 bases and J by 0 bases. This CDR3 is 15 amino acids long. Germline-derived CDR1 and CDR2 are SNHLY and FYNNEI. The CDR3 DNA reads as TGTGCCAGCAGTGTAAGACAGGGGATCTCCTACGAGCAGTACTTC. This sequence encodes CASSVRQGISYEQYF.